These 6 T cell receptor beta chains came from one sample sequenced in a study of OX40 agonist ivuxolimab in advanced cancers. Libraries were prepared by immunoSEQ multiplex PCR; TCRdb keeps only in-frame clonotypes and omits some of them. The data show some 41,000 clones, just over 90% seen once. The material sequenced was CD4+ or CD8+ T cells sorted from blood, taken in a trial of the OX40 agonist ivuxolimab. The receptor source for this set is an adult with an advanced solid tumor such as melanoma, head and neck, liver or kidney cancer.

This clone was recorded a few times. The chain links TRBV11-1 to TRBJ2-7, with 7 bases lining up with TRBD1. The CDR3 runs to 14 residues. Losses at the gene ends were 5 bases for V and 3 bases for J; bases not matched to a gene: 7. CDR1 is SGHAT, CDR2 FQDESV, per germline (reference sequence). The CDR3 DNA follows: TGTGCCAGCAGCAAGACAGGGTCCGGCTACGAGCAGTACTTC. It codes for CASSKTGSGYEQYF.

The chain links TRBV29-1 to TRBJ1-2, with a tentative D call TRBD1 (5 bases). Trimming removed 6 bases at V and 6 bases at J, with 11 bases between. CDR1 SQVTM and CDR2 ANQGSEA come from the germline V gene. The CDR3 is made up of 11 amino acids. The CDR3 nucleotides read TGCAGCGTCCAGGGTATAGATGGCTACACCTTC. It encodes CSVQGIDGYTF.

The chain carries TRBV6-1 and TRBJ2-3, with D tentatively TRBD2 (6 bases). The CDR3 consists of 16 residues. Trimming removed 2 bases at V and 2 bases at J, with 14 bases between. Germline CDR1 and CDR2: MNHNS and SASEGT. CDR3 region: CASSELLSGHTDTQYF. CDR3 nucleotides: TGTGCCAGCAGTGAACTACTTAGCGGTCACACAGATACGCAGTATTTT.

The chain has TRBV5-1 and TRBJ2-5; D call uncertain. The CDR3 covers 14 residues. Trimming took off 3 bases at V and 0 bases at J, with 9 bases between the two ends. The germline CDR1 and CDR2 sequences are SGHRS and YFSETQ. DNA for the CDR3: TGCGCCAGCAGCTGGCGTCGGAACCAAGAGACCCAGTACTTC. Translation: CASSWRRNQETQYF.

The V gene is TRBV28, the J gene TRBJ2-2, with D possibly TRBD1 on 6 matching bases. V lost 3 bases and J lost 1, with 12 bases in between. This CDR3 has 16 residues. Germline CDR1 is MDHEN and CDR2 is SYDVKM. The CDR3: CASSFPPTGNTGELFF. The CDR3 DNA sequence: TGTGCCAGCAGTTTCCCGCCGACAGGGAACACCGGGGAGCTGTTTTTT.

V gene TRBV27 combines with J gene TRBJ1-6; no definite D call. The CDR3 has 15 amino acids. Between the trimmed V and J ends, which lost 1 base and 5 bases, there was a span of 9 bases. The germline CDR1 and CDR2 sequences are MNHEY and SMNVEV (reference sequence). CDR3 region: CASSLFPQNNSPLHF. CDR3 sequence (DNA): TGTGCCAGCAGTTTATTCCCACAGAATAATTCACCCCTCCACTTT.